A single sample is the source of the 3 T cell receptor beta chains below, sequenced in a study of identifying expanded T cells in peripheral blood (dated by TCRdb to between 2017 and 2020). The library was built by means of the immunoSEQ multiplex PCR assay. Entries here come from immuneACCESS through TCRdb and include only in-frame sequences with V and J called. Some clones fail to appear in such tables; in the studies checked, an unresolved V gene covers under half of the shortfall, and the cause of the remainder is unknown. The sample table contains around 100,000 clones; only one count was recorded for around 89% of them. The ten largest clones add up to 16% of the sample. The sample taken for sequencing was blood. All receptors come from a person aged 18 to 75 in good health.

The rearrangement uses TRBV2 and TRBJ2-1; 10 bases map to TRBD2. The V gene's germline CDR1 is SNHLY and CDR2 FYNNEI. The CDR3 runs to 15 residues. After removal of 1 base from V and 7 bases from J, the junction contained 4 bases not matched to a gene. CDR3 loop: CASSEVIAGGNEQFF. CDR3 in DNA: TGTGCCAGCAGTGAAGTCATAGCGGGGGGTAATGAGCAGTTCTTC.

This chain joins TRBV7-2 and TRBJ2-1, with 9 bases fitting TRBD2. This CDR3 spans 17 amino acids. V dropped 3 bases and J dropped 2; count of bases not matched to a gene: 8. Germline values: CDR1 SGHTA, CDR2 FQGNSA. DNA for the CDR3: TGTGCCAGCAGCTTTCTTAAGGGACTAGCTCCCTACAATGAGCAGTTCTTC. The encoded protein is CASSFLKGLAPYNEQFF.

This chain links TRBV7-9 with TRBJ2-2, with D perhaps matching TRBD1 (6 bases). Germline V gene data show CDR1 as SEHNR and CDR2 as FQNEAQ (reference sequence). Between the trimmed V and J ends, which lost 6 bases and 1 base, there was a span of 9 bases. CDR3 length equals 14 residues. CDR3 region: CASSKTGNTGELFF. The DNA of the CDR3 is TGTGCCAGCAGTAAGACAGGGAACACCGGGGAGCTGTTTTTT.